The 18 T cell receptor beta chains in this list originate from one sample, sequenced in a study of response to subunit inactivated influenza vaccine. Each CDR3 protein gets one entry after TCRdb re-called the RT-PCR reads with MiXCR. The sample lists 280,000 or so distinct CDR3 sequences, around a fifth occurring once. The sample here was PBMCs from blood, taken 21 months after vaccination. Receptor source: a man between 50 and 75 years old who received an inactivated influenza vaccine.

V is TRBV10-3 and J is TRBJ2-2; D gene unclear. CDR1 and CDR2 from the germline V gene are ENHRY and SYGVKD. This CDR3 is built from 13 residues. V lost 7 bases and J 1 base, leaving 7 bases between the germline ends. CDR3: CAITGKNTGELFF. For the CDR3, the DNA is TGTGCCATCACTGGGAAGAACACCGGGGAGCTGTTTTTT.

This clonotype was found a few times. V and J are TRBV25-1 and TRBJ1-1; D is uncertain. Trimming stripped 3 bases from V and 1 base from J, with 9 bases between. CDR1 is MGHDK and CDR2 is SYGVNS in the germline V gene. This CDR3 comprises 14 residues. The DNA of the CDR3 is TGTGCCAGCAGTGATACGTGGCCGAACACTGAAGCTTTCTTT. It encodes CASSDTWPNTEAFF. Full variable domain (missing parts from reference TRBV25-1 and TRBJ1-1): EADIYQTPRYLVIGTGKKITLECSQTMGHDKMYWYQQDPGMELHLIHYSYGVNSTEKGDLSSESTVSRIRTEHFPLTLESARPSHTSQYLCASSDTWPNTEAFFGQGTRLTVV.

This clonotype came up a few times. CDR3 DNA: TGTGCCAGCAGTTTATTGGACAGGGGAAGTGAGCAGTTCTTC. Translated: CASSLLDRGSEQFF. The J gene is TRBJ2-1, the V gene TRBV28; TRBD1 matches at 9 bases. This CDR3 contains 14 residues. Germline lookup yields CDR1 MDHEN and CDR2 SYDVKM. J lost 9 bases, V lost 1 base, and 4 bases had no gene match.

This clonotype was found a few times. This chain links TRBV7-2 with TRBJ2-3, with D hard to call. V was clipped by 7 bases and J by 1 base, with 9 bases between them. CDR3 size: 13 residues. Looked up from germline, CDR1 is SGHTA and CDR2 is FQGNSA. The chain's CDR3 is CASNDFRTDTQYF. Here the CDR3 DNA reads TGTGCCAGCAACGACTTTCGCACAGATACGCAGTATTTT.

The chain has TRBV5-4 and TRBJ2-2, with 8 bases lining up with TRBD2. The CDR3 sequence is 16 residues long. The junction had 4 bases not matched to a gene; V was cut back by 1 base and J by 2 bases. Germline CDR1 SGHNT, CDR2 YYREEE (reference sequence). The CDR3 here is CASSLFSGTNTGELFF. In nucleotides, the CDR3 is TGTGCCAGCAGCTTGTTTAGCGGGACTAACACCGGGGAGCTGTTTTTT.

This chain joins TRBV6-5 and TRBJ1-2; D gene unclear. Germline values: CDR1 MNHEY, CDR2 SVGAGI. V shed 4 bases and J shed 2 bases, with 20 bases lying between them. The CDR3 extends over 17 amino acids. The CDR3, as DNA: TGTGCCAGCAGTTTTACTCCCGGGTCGATTCTAAACTATGGCTACACCTTC. Amino acid sequence: CASSFTPGSILNYGYTF.

This clonotype was found a few times. J is TRBJ2-7 and V is TRBV19; the match to TRBD1 covers 7 bases. Trimming removed 4 bases from V and 0 bases from J; junction bases left unmatched: 6. CDR3 length equals 15 residues. From germline, CDR1 is LNHDA and CDR2 SQIVND (reference sequence). CDR3 DNA: TGTGCCAGTAGTAGCGACAGGGCAAGCTCCTACGAGCAGTACTTC. Translating it yields CASSSDRASSYEQYF.

In this sample, this clonotype turned up a few times. The V call is TRBV7-2, the J call TRBJ1-2; D remains unclear. The CDR3 is 15 amino acids. The V end was cut by 1 base, the J end by 1 base, with 10 bases between. In germline, CDR1 is SGHTA, CDR2 FQGNSA. CDR3 residues: CASSLVGQVNYGYTF. The CDR3 DNA reads as TGTGCCAGCAGCTTAGTTGGTCAGGTTAACTATGGCTACACCTTC.

CDR3 bases: TGTGCCAGCATTACAACGGCACAACCCCAAGGCTACACCTTC. This sequence encodes CASITTAQPQGYTF. The rearrangement uses TRBV28 and TRBJ1-2; D gene unclear. The germline CDR1 and CDR2 sequences are MDHEN and SYDVKM. CDR3 length: 14 amino acids. Deletions cut 7 bases from V and 8 bases from J, with 20 bases between.

The rearrangement joins TRBV2 to TRBJ2-4, with a possible D match to TRBD2 (5 bases). Germline CDR1 SNHLY, CDR2 FYNNEI. The CDR3 extends over 12 amino acids. V was pared by 9 bases and J by 7 bases, with 13 bases between. DNA for the CDR3: TGTGCCAGTTCGGAGGCCGGGAACATTCAGTACTTC. Translated: CASSEAGNIQYF. Full variable domain (remainder filled in from reference TRBV2 and TRBJ2-4): EPEVTQTPSHQVTQMGQEVILRCVPISNHLYFYWYRQILGQKVEFLVSFYNNEISEKSEIFDDQFSVERPDGSNFTLKIRSTKLEDSAMYFCASSEAGNIQYFGAGTRLSVL.

The gene calls are TRBV24-1 and TRBJ2-3; the D is unclear. The CDR3 has 15 residues. With 3 bases removed from V and 0 bases from J, the gap between germline ends came to 9 bases. Germline assignment: CDR1 KGHDR and CDR2 SFDVKD. CDR3 region: CATSDAGSSTDTQYF. Here the CDR3 DNA reads TGTGCCACCAGTGATGCCGGATCTAGCACAGATACGCAGTATTTT.

This clonotype was counted ten times or more. The V and J genes are TRBV7-2 and TRBJ1-2; D ambiguous. The CDR3 has 17 residues. The germline V gene encodes CDR1 SGHTA and CDR2 FQGNSA. V shed 1 base and J shed 3 bases, with 18 bases lying between them. CDR3 region: CASSLGPDLQRHYGYTF. DNA of the CDR3: TGTGCCAGCAGCTTAGGTCCGGACCTTCAAAGGCACTATGGCTACACCTTC.

DNA of the CDR3: TGTGCCAGCAGTTACCCCAGGGTGCACACTGAAGCTTTCTTT. Amino acids: CASSYPRVHTEAFF. The chain uses TRBV7-9 and TRBJ1-1; weak D call: TRBD1 (5 bases). From germline, CDR1 is SEHNR and CDR2 FQNEAQ (reference sequence). The ends were cut back, 6 bases at V and 3 bases at J, with 14 bases in the middle. This CDR3 contains 14 residues.

This rearrangement joins TRBV12-3 or TRBV12-4 to TRBJ2-2, with 7 bases that match TRBD1. J lost 5 bases, V lost 6 bases, and 6 bases had no gene match. This CDR3 region has 14 residues. The DNA of the CDR3 is TGTGCCAGCAGCACGGGACAGTATACCGGGGAGCTGTTTTTT. Its translation: CASSTGQYTGELFF.

The table lists this clonotype with many counts. J is TRBJ1-3 and V is TRBV12-3 or TRBV12-4; tentative D call: TRBD1 (5 bases). The CDR3 has 14 residues. Trimming took 4 bases from V and 6 from J, leaving 13 bases between them. This CDR3 reads CASSSQGMQNTIYF. The CDR3 coding sequence is TGTGCCAGCAGTTCTCAGGGAATGCAAAACACCATATATTTT.

In this sample, this clonotype turned up a few times. The V gene is TRBV6-5, the J gene TRBJ1-5; the D is unclear. The CDR3 consists of 13 residues. CDR1 and CDR2 from the germline V gene are MNHEY and SVGAGI. Trimming shortened V by 0 bases and J by 7 bases, and 7 bases separated the two germline ends. The CDR3 spells CASSYSRMQPQHF. DNA of the CDR3: TGTGCCAGCAGTTACTCGAGGATGCAGCCCCAGCATTTT.

This clonotype was seen only a few times. This chain links TRBV20-1 with TRBJ1-1, with 7 nucleotides matching TRBD1. This CDR3 has 13 amino acids. CDR1 and CDR2 (germline): DFQATT, SNEGSKA (reference sequence). V gave up 3 bases and J gave up 3 bases; unmatched junction bases: 4. The CDR3 loop is CSASPRGYTEAFF. In DNA, the CDR3 is TGCAGTGCTAGTCCCAGGGGGTACACTGAAGCTTTCTTT.

The CDR3: CASSLAGVGETQYF. CDR3 nucleotides: TGTGCCAGCAGCTTAGCGGGAGTTGGGGAGACCCAGTACTTC. This chain links TRBV5-4 with TRBJ2-5; 8 bases agree with TRBD2. J gave up 5 bases and V 2 bases, and 5 bases lay outside the gene matches. CDR1 is SGHNT and CDR2 is YYREEE in the germline V gene (reference sequence). The CDR3 contains 14 residues. Variable domain in full (rest from reference TRBV5-4 and TRBJ2-5): ETGVTQSPTHLIKTRGQQVTLRCSSQSGHNTVSWYQQALGQGPQFIFQYYREEENGRGNFPPRFSGLQFPNYSSELNVNALELDDSALYLCASSLAGVGETQYFGPGTRLLVL.